This T cell receptor beta chain was recorded in a study of shared clonotypes between healthy human individuals. General observations from the study: Sampling covered blood only; tissue repertoires likely differ.

The CDR3 covers 16 residues. Germline values: CDR1 SEHNR, CDR2 FQNEAQ (reference sequence). V lost 5 bases and J lost 4, with 21 bases in between. Generated by immunoSEQ multiplex PCR, the TCRdb table keeps only in-frame clones and is missing some. The sample gives more than 2 million clones, approximately 95% of which show up once; roughly 0.13% is in the top ten. This clone was seen repeatedly, ten times or more. Its antigen remains unknown. This sequence was found in a man aged 18 to 30 in good health. Sequencing was performed on naive CD4+ T cells sorted from blood. Subset noted: CD45RA+ positively selected. The chain uses TRBV7-9 and TRBJ2-7; possibly TRBD1 for D (5 bases). The CDR3 bases are TGTGCCAGCAGCATAGGACCAGGGATTAGATTGTACGAGCAGTACTTC. Translated, it gives CASSIGPGIRLYEQYF.